This T cell receptor (beta chain) was retrieved from a study of blood T cell repertoires in COVID-19. This clone was found once. The CDR3 has 12 residues. Germline-derived CDR1 and CDR2 are SGHVS and FQNEAQ. V was clipped by 5 bases and J by 11 bases; unmatched bases: 7. Individuals aged about 18 to 89 years were recruited from about two dozen US areas. Produced via immunoSEQ multiplex PCR; TCRdb's table is partial and in-frame only. This table holds over 200,000 clones, approximately 89% found once. The rearrangement links TRBV7-8 to TRBJ1-1, with 8 bases that match TRBD1. This clonotype originated in a middle-aged woman with acute COVID-19. The sample was PBMCs or T cells enriched from blood (not recorded which). The CDR3, as DNA: TGTGCCAGCAGCCACGACAGGGGCAGCGCTTTCTTT. It encodes CASSHDRGSAFF.